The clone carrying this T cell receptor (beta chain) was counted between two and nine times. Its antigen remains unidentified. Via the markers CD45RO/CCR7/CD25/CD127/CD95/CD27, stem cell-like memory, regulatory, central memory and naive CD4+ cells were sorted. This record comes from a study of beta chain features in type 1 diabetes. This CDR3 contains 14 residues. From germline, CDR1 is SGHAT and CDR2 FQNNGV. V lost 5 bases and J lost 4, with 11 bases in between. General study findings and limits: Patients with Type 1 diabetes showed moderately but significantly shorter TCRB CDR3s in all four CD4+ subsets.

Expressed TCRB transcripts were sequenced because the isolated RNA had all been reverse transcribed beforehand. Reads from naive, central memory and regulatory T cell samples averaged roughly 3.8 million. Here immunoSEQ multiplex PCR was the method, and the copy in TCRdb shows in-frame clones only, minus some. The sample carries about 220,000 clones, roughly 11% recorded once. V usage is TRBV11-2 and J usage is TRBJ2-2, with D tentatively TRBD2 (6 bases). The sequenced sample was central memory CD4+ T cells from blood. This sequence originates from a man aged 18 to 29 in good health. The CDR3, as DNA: TGTGCCAGCAGCCGCGGGGTGACCACCGGGGAGCTGTTTTTT. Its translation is CASSRGVTTGELFF.